The T cell receptor (beta chain) under discussion was sequenced for a study of shared clonotypes between healthy human individuals (dated by TCRdb to 2020 to 2021). Some background on the complete study: The cohort comprised a couple of women and a few men aged 18 to 49 years. Between about 0.8 and 9 billion PBMCs per donor were obtained by leukapheresis. To estimate repertoire size and how much clonotypes are shared between individuals, the study performed deep sequencing of blood TCR repertoires from roughly five healthy adults. For each donor, CD4 naive and CD4 memory were each given three plates, CD8 naive was given two plates, and CD8 memory was given one plate. To increase sequencing depth and limit assay-specific biases, different laboratories used diverse techniques to prepare libraries and sequence TCR repertoires.

The CDR3 numbers 14 residues from cysteine through phenylalanine. The retained sequence is limited to the CDR3, 42 bases, with the frame set at the first base. Ends trimmed: V by 9 bases, J by 2 bases; bases unmatched to a gene: 7. Via the germline V gene, CDR1 is SGHAT and CDR2 FQNNGV. Here is what the overall study found, with its caveats: Because the study included only a small number of donors, the genetic and exposure-history diversity represented was limited. Sampling was restricted to blood, and TCR repertoires in tissue are likely to differ from TCR repertoires in blood. Pairwise subsampling indicated that sequencing depth was expected to affect the degree of clonotype sharing among donors. Even with the large sequencing depth, rarefaction of the sorted-subset datasets indicated that sequencing was incomplete. Compared with non-shared clonotypes, clonotypes shared by all four sorted-subset donors had higher generation probabilities. Naive subsets generally had larger estimated clonotype richness than memory subsets. Across a few donors, 4.5% to 6.5% of naive CD4, roughly 3.5% of naive CD8, under 2.5% of memory CD4, and approximately 0.4% of memory CD8 clonotypes were shared.

In regard to this clone: The antigen it recognizes is unknown. No qualities accompany the bases; no much larger clone lies one base away.

CD8 naive samples consisted of CD45RO-negative cells that were positively selected for CCR7, yielding a CD45RA+CCR7+ population without TemRA cells. The donors were healthy, HIV-negative adults who had no recently reported acute infections or vaccinations. All donors were Caucasian adults living in Nashville, Tennessee, USA. Blood was collected by leukapheresis, and PBMCs were isolated by Ficoll-Histopaque density gradient centrifugation and then cryopreserved in liquid nitrogen vapor phase. Analytical flow cytometry was used to check the purity and quantity of each magnetically sorted T cell population. Genomic DNA was isolated from every sorted fraction and measured by UV absorbance on a Nanodrop 2000c. Using the deep immunoSEQ assay, multiplex PCR amplified TCR CDR3 regions from genomic DNA. Extracted genomic DNA from each cell subset was distributed evenly across all wells of several immunoSEQ 96-well plates, and each plate was treated as a replicate. For sorted subsets, approximately 190 ng of genomic DNA, equivalent to some 30,000 T cell genomes, went into each replicate PCR. Purified libraries were quantified with a Qubit 3.0 fluorometer, sized on a Bioanalyzer 2100, and re-quantified with the KAPA Library Quantification kit. A separate single-read 150-cycle Illumina NextSeq 550 flow cell was used to sequence each immunoSEQ 96-well plate. The original pipeline was this. The immunoSEQ output contained only junctional sequences without quality scores, so filtering could not match that applied to full-length reads. To assign V/J genes and CDR3, sequences were annotated against IMGT germline references using PyIR, a Python wrapper for IgBLAST v1.9. Reads with weak V/J assignments (E-value above 1e-6), missing CDR3, stop codons, out-of-frame junctions, or ambiguous translated residues were removed. V3J clonotypes were defined by identical inferred V gene, J gene, and CDR3 amino acid sequence. Percentage overlap between repertoires was computed as shared unique clonotypes divided by the size of the smaller repertoire. Three approaches were used to assess repertoire richness: RTK rarefaction, the Chao1 estimator, and Recon v2.1 estimates of unobserved clonotypes. Generation probabilities for all TCRbeta clonotypes obtained by the gDNA method from four donors were computed using OLGA. The clones in this table, taken by TCRdb from immuneACCESS, are in-frame only. Not every clone is retained; where verified, under half of the shortfall comes from an unresolved V gene, and the cause of the rest is unknown. V and J calls and clone size are given by that table; D and trimming were obtained from the DNA. In all, the sample holds approximately 2,200,000 clones, and approximately 94% of those were seen once. The ten largest clones capture around 1.7% of the sample.

The TCR was taken from a man younger than 30 in good health. Some clones in this sample may be carry-over from other donors' samples. The sequenced sample was naive CD8+ T cells from PBMCs. In light of the paper, this sample's cell subset or site label describes: CD45RA+CCR7+. The V and J segments used are TRBV11-2 and TRBJ2-7; 10 of the junction bases match TRBD1. The encoded CDR3 is CASQKGQGTYEQYF. At the DNA level, the sequence is TGTGCCAGTCAAAAGGGACAGGGGACCTACGAGCAGTACTTC.